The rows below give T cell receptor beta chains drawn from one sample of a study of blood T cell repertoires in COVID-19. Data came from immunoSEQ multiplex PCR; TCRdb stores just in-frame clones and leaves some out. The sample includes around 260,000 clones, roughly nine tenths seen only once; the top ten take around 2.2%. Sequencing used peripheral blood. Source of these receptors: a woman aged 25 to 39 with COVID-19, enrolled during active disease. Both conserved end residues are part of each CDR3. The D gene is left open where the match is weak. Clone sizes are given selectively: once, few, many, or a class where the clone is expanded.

CDR3nt: TGTGCCAGCAGCGCCTACGGGAGTGGCGGGACTGAAGCTTTCTTT; CDR3aa: CASSAYGSGGTEAFF; j_gene: TRBJ1-1; abundance: NA; v_gene: TRBV5-6; d_gene: NA
CDR3nt: TGTGCCAGCAGTGAGACAGGGGGCGCATATGGCTACACCTTC; CDR3aa: CASSETGGAYGYTF; j_gene: TRBJ1-2; abundance: NA; v_gene: TRBV25-1; d_gene: TRBD1
CDR3nt: TGTGCCAGCAGCGCTTTGACAGGAAATTCCTACGAGCAGTACTTC; CDR3aa: CASSALTGNSYEQYF; j_gene: TRBJ2-7; abundance: once; v_gene: TRBV5-6; d_gene: NA
CDR3nt: TGTGCCAGCAGCGCCGCTAGCGGGAGGGCCAATGAGCAGTTCTTC; CDR3aa: CASSAASGRANEQFF; j_gene: TRBJ2-1; abundance: once; v_gene: TRBV5-4; d_gene: TRBD2
CDR3nt: TGTGCCACCTCCAGCGGAAGCTCCTACGAGCAGTACTTC; CDR3aa: CATSSGSSYEQYF; j_gene: TRBJ2-7; abundance: NA; v_gene: TRBV24-1; d_gene: NA
CDR3nt: TGTGCCACCAGTGATCCGGGACAGGGGGCCCGAGAGACCCAGTACTTC; CDR3aa: CATSDPGQGARETQYF; j_gene: TRBJ2-5; abundance: NA; v_gene: TRBV24-1; d_gene: TRBD1
CDR3nt: TGTGCCAGCAGCTCAGTCTTGGGACAGGGGGCCTACAATGAGCAGTTCTTC; CDR3aa: CASSSVLGQGAYNEQFF; j_gene: TRBJ2-1; abundance: NA; v_gene: TRBV11-2; d_gene: TRBD1
CDR3nt: TGTGCCAGCAGCTTAGACCATAGACGGGGGGTGCGGGGACAGCCCCAGCATTTT; CDR3aa: CASSLDHRRGVRGQPQHF; j_gene: TRBJ1-5; abundance: NA; v_gene: TRBV11-2; d_gene: NA
CDR3nt: TGTGCCAGTAGTACCTCGCCCAGATCTAACTATGGCTACACCTTC; CDR3aa: CASSTSPRSNYGYTF; j_gene: TRBJ1-2; abundance: NA; v_gene: TRBV19; d_gene: NA
CDR3nt: TGTGCCAGCAGGGGGACAACCACTGAAGCTTTCTTT; CDR3aa: CASRGTTTEAFF; j_gene: TRBJ1-1; abundance: NA; v_gene: TRBV7-9; d_gene: NA
CDR3nt: TGTGCCAGTAGTCCGACAGGTCCAAACCAACTGTTTTTT; CDR3aa: CASSPTGPNQLFF; j_gene: TRBJ1-4; abundance: NA; v_gene: TRBV19; d_gene: NA
CDR3nt: TGTGCCAGCAGCCAAGTCCAAGGGGCGATCGGCGAGCAGTACTTC; CDR3aa: CASSQVQGAIGEQYF; j_gene: TRBJ2-7; abundance: once; v_gene: TRBV3-1/TRBV3-2; d_gene: NA
CDR3nt: TGTGCCAGCAGCCGAACCGGGGGAGACATTCAGTACTTC; CDR3aa: CASSRTGGDIQYF; j_gene: TRBJ2-4; abundance: NA; v_gene: TRBV6-5; d_gene: NA
CDR3nt: TGTGCCACCAGCTTAGACAGGGCCGATCAGCCCCAGCATTTT; CDR3aa: CATSLDRADQPQHF; j_gene: TRBJ1-5; abundance: once; v_gene: TRBV15; d_gene: TRBD1
CDR3nt: TGTGCCAGTAGTGTGGAGGAGGGCCCTTACAATGAGCAGTTCTTC; CDR3aa: CASSVEEGPYNEQFF; j_gene: TRBJ2-1; abundance: NA; v_gene: TRBV19; d_gene: NA
CDR3nt: TGTGCCAGCAGCCAAGAAGGGGCGGGAGGGCGAGAGACCCAGTACTTC; CDR3aa: CASSQEGAGGRETQYF; j_gene: TRBJ2-5; abundance: once; v_gene: TRBV3-1/TRBV3-2; d_gene: TRBD2